The source of this T cell receptor beta chain is a study of human T cells and chemical hapten exposure. Study-level background: Among samples, TCR yields varied mainly because of small differences in pooled library volume. Study outcomes and limitations: DPC sensitization did not alter TCRs above 1 in 1000 frequency.

Trimming cost V 7 bases and J 8 bases; bases outside gene matches: 18. The germline V gene has CDR1 SQVTM and CDR2 ANQGSEA. The CDR3 sequence is 15 residues long. In this sample, this clonotype turned up a few times. Its cognate antigen is unknown. RNA extraction used unfractionated whole blood as the source of total RNA. The library gave individual cDNA molecules unique molecular identifiers. TCRdb ran MiXCR on the 5' RACE reads and lists one entry per CDR3 protein. Of some 150,000 distinct CDR3 sequences in the sample, around 4% were seen once. This clonotype was sampled from a female donor in good health. V and J are TRBV29-1 and TRBJ2-3; 7 bases line up with TRBD1. CDR3 in amino acids: CSAGEPGQLRGTQYF. CDR3 coding DNA: TGCAGCGCTGGGGAACCGGGACAGCTAAGGGGTACGCAGTATTTT.